This T cell receptor (beta chain) originates from a study of cytomegalovirus exposure and HLA in healthy donors. The CDR3 has 14 residues. The germline V gene encodes CDR1 SGHTA and CDR2 FQGNSA. The V end was cut by 3 bases, the J end by 7 bases, with 13 bases between. The PCR had 60 Vbeta and 13 Jbeta primers. Sequenced by immunoSEQ multiplex PCR; TCRdb stores in-frame clones only, minus some. The sample yields 150,000 to 200,000 clones, roughly 80% seen once. Material for sequencing was PBMCs. The rearrangement links TRBV7-2 to TRBJ2-1, with D possibly TRBD1 on 6 matching bases. The clonotype originates from a girl between 10 and 17 years old in good health and CMV-seropositive. Here the CDR3 DNA reads TGTGCCAGCAGCTTTTGGCCCACAGGGAATGAGCAGTTCTTC. This translates into CASSFWPTGNEQFF.